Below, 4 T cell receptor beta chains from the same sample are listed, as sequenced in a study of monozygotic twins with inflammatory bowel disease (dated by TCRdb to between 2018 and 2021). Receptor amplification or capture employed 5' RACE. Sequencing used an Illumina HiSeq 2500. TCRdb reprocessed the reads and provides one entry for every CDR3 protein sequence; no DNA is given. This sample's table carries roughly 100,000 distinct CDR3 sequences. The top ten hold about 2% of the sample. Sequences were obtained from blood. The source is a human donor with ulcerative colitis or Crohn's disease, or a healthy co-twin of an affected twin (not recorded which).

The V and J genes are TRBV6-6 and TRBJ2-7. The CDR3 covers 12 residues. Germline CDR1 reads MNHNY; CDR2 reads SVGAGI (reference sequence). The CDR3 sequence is CASSNRPYEQYF.

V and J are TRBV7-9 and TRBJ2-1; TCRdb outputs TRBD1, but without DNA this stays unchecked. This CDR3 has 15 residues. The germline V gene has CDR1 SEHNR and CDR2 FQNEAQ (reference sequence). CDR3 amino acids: CASSLSRQGANEQFF.

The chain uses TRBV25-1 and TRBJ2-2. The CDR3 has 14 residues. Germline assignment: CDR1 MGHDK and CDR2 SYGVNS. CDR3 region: CASSVSASTGELFF.

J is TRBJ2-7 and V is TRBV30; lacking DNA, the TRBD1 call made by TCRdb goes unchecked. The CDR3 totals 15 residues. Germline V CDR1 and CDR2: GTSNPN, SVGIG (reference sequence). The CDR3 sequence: CAWGPLSGSSYEQYF. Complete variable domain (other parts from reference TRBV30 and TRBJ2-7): SQTIHQWPATLVQPVGSPLSLECTVEGTSNPNLYWYRQAAGRGLQLLFYSVGIGQISSEVPQNLSASRPQDRQFILSSKKLLLSDSGFYLCAWGPLSGSSYEQYFGPGTRLTVT.